The 8 T cell receptor beta chains below all came from one sample that was sequenced in a study (dated by TCRdb to the mid-2010s). Library preparation used 5' RACE. Sequencing instrument: Illumina MiSeq. TCRdb applied fastp at Q25 and MiXCR to the public reads, then kept only in-frame beta chains. Identical CDR3 proteins give one entry, which carries the most common genes and DNA. The sample table lists some 30,000 distinct CDR3 sequences, 25% to 30% of them with a count of one. The top ten constitute about 2.3% of the sample. CD4+CD25+CD127-/low cells were isolated as Tregs. The sample taken for sequencing was tumor-infiltrating Tregs sorted from the breast tumor. These TCRs come from a female donor with breast cancer.

Many counts were recorded for this clonotype. The rearrangement uses TRBV5-1 and TRBJ1-6; 7 bases are shared with TRBD1. The CDR3 is 15 amino acids. V lost 0 bases, J lost 8 bases, and 5 bases stayed unmatched. Germline V gene lookup returns CDR1 SGHRS and CDR2 YFSETQ. CDR3 DNA sequence: TGCGCCAGCAGCTTGGGGCCGGACAGGTATTCACCCCTCCACTTT. It translates to CASSLGPDRYSPLHF. Full variable domain (rest looked up from reference TRBV5-1 and TRBJ1-6): KAGVTQTPRYLIKTRGQQVTLSCSPISGHRSVSWYQQTPGQGLQFLFEYFSETQRNKGNFPGRFSGRQFSNSRSEMNVSTLELGDSALYLCASSLGPDRYSPLHFGNGTRLTVT.

The genes are TRBV20-1 and TRBJ2-2; TRBD2 matches 8 bases. The ends lost 3 bases at V and 8 bases at J; junction bases unmatched: 11. The CDR3 sequence is 15 residues long. Germline V gene sequence: CDR1 DFQATT, CDR2 SNEGSKA (reference sequence). This chain's CDR3 is CSARAEREYTGELFF. In nucleotides, the CDR3 is TGCAGTGCTAGGGCAGAGCGGGAGTATACAGGGGAGCTGTTTTTT.

Note on this clonotype: A much larger clone lies a single base off, so this may be a read error. The J gene is TRBJ2-1, the V gene TRBV3-1; 13 positions match TRBD2. This CDR3 is 14 amino acids long. Germline CDR1 LGHDT, CDR2 YNNKEL (reference sequence). CDR3 nucleotide sequence: TGTGCCAGCAGCCGGACTAGCGGGGGCAATGAGCAGGTCTTC. This encodes CASSRTSGGNEQVF.

This clonotype was counted many times. The chain employs TRBV6-1 and TRBJ2-1, with 8 bases aligning to TRBD1. V lost 6 bases to trimming and J lost 5 bases; unmatched junction nucleotides: 9. This CDR3 spans 15 amino acids. Germline CDR1 reads MNHNS; CDR2 reads SASEGT. The CDR3 nucleotides are TGTGCCAGCAGCCCATGGACAGGGTGCAACAATGAGCAGTTCTTC. This translates into CASSPWTGCNNEQFF.

This clonotype was seen many times. V gene TRBV20-1 combines with J gene TRBJ1-5; TRBD1 matches at 8 bases. V shed 6 bases and J 7 bases; nucleotides not matched to a gene: 11. CDR1 is DFQATT, CDR2 SNEGSKA, per germline (reference sequence). This CDR3 spans 14 amino acids. The CDR3: CSATGQGKGQPQHF. Here the CDR3 DNA reads TGCAGTGCCACCGGACAGGGCAAAGGGCAGCCCCAGCATTTT.

This clonotype was seen more than once but under ten times. The chain combines TRBV3-1 with TRBJ2-1; possibly TRBD2 for D (7 bases). The CDR3 is 19 residues long. Germline CDR1 and CDR2: LGHDT and YNNKEL (reference sequence). V lost 0 bases and J lost 4, with 22 bases in between. The CDR3 bases are TGTGCCAGCAGCCAAGATAGGGCAAGCGGGAAGGGGGAATACAATGAGCAGTTCTTC. The encoded protein is CASSQDRASGKGEYNEQFF.

This clonotype was seen a handful of times. This chain links TRBV19 with TRBJ2-3; 7 positions match TRBD2. V lost 5 bases to trimming and J lost 0 bases; unmatched junction nucleotides: 5. The CDR3 length is 15 residues. The germline V gene has CDR1 LNHDA and CDR2 SQIVND (reference sequence). The CDR3 loop is CASSGLAASTDTQYF. CDR3 sequence (DNA): TGTGCCAGTAGTGGTCTAGCGGCTAGCACAGATACGCAGTATTTT.

This clonotype was counted ten times or more. The chain has TRBV20-1 and TRBJ2-1; possible D gene TRBD2, 6 bases. Per the germline V gene, CDR1 is DFQATT and CDR2 is SNEGSKA (reference sequence). Trimming pared 3 bases from V and 4 bases from J, leaving 16 bases between. The CDR3 spans 15 residues. The CDR3 region is CSASVRDLYYNEQFF. For the CDR3, the DNA is TGCAGTGCTAGTGTCCGGGACTTGTATTACAATGAGCAGTTCTTC.